These 18 T cell receptor beta chains originate from one sample sequenced in a study of human T cells and chemical hapten exposure. Specified time point: patch test 1, 2 weeks after DPC sensitization. Indicated treatment: therapeutic diphenylcyclopropenone sensitization with weekly scalp DPC. TCRdb redid the calling of the RACE reads with MiXCR, one entry per CDR3 protein. The sample has 150,000 to 200,000 distinct CDR3 sequences, roughly 15% seen once. Here the sequenced sample was whole blood, taken in connection with sensitization to the hapten diphenylcyclopropenone (DPC). The source of these receptors is a woman aged 25 to 39 with alopecia areata. Some clones in this sample may be carry-over from other donors' samples.

This clonotype was counted a few times. V and J are TRBV20-1 and TRBJ1-3; D not certain. V was trimmed by 4 bases and J by 4 bases, leaving 14 bases between them. The germline CDR1 and CDR2 sequences are DFQATT and SNEGSKA (reference sequence). The CDR3 extends over 14 amino acids. The CDR3, as DNA: TGCAGTGCTACCCCGGGCGCGGGGGGAAACACCATATATTTT. It codes for CSATPGAGGNTIYF.

This clonotype was observed a few times. V usage is TRBV6-1 and J usage is TRBJ1-5; TRBD1 matches at 8 bases. With 3 bases clipped from V and 8 bases from J, the junction kept 9 bases outside the gene matches. CDR1 is MNHNS, CDR2 SASEGT, per germline. The CDR3 length is 15 residues. The CDR3, as DNA: TGTGCCAGCAGTGATAGGCAGGGGGCTGTGAAGCCCCAGCATTTT. Its protein is CASSDRQGAVKPQHF.

Ten or more counts support this clonotype. CDR3 amino acids: CSVGGIAGYTF. DNA of the CDR3: TGCAGCGTTGGTGGGATCGCTGGCTACACCTTC. The chain couples TRBV29-1 to TRBJ1-2; D is ambiguous. Trimming took off 4 bases at V and 7 bases at J, with 10 bases between the two ends. The CDR3 has 11 amino acids. Germline CDR1 is SQVTM and CDR2 is ANQGSEA.

The V call is TRBV12-3 or TRBV12-4, the J call TRBJ1-1; TRBD1 matches at 10 bases. With V trimmed by 4 bases and J by 8 bases, 10 bases remained unmatched. The length of the CDR3 is 15 residues. CDR3 loop: CASSWGGTGAEEAFF. CDR3 DNA sequence: TGTGCCAGCAGTTGGGGAGGGACAGGGGCGGAAGAAGCTTTCTTT.

A few counts support this clonotype. The rearrangement joins TRBV28 to TRBJ2-3; 7 positions agree with TRBD2. The CDR3 has 16 amino acids. The V and J ends lost 2 bases and 4 bases, in that order; junction bases with no gene match: 9. Germline values: CDR1 MDHEN, CDR2 SYDVKM. This CDR3 reads CASSLMLADFSDTQYF. DNA of the CDR3: TGTGCCAGCAGTTTAATGCTAGCGGATTTTTCAGATACGCAGTATTTT.

This clonotype appeared many times. V and J are TRBV2 and TRBJ1-1; 9 bases map to TRBD1. Germline loops: CDR1 SNHLY, CDR2 FYNNEI. CDR3 length: 13 residues. The trim removed 6 bases at V and 13 bases at J, leaving 12 bases unmatched. For the CDR3, the DNA is TGTGCCAGCAGACGTACAGGGGGCTCCGACGATTTCTTT. Translated: CASRRTGGSDDFF. The full variable domain, rest sourced from reference TRBV2 and TRBJ1-1, is EPEVTQTPSHQVTQMGQEVILRCVPISNHLYFYWYRQILGQKVEFLVSFYNNEISEKSEIFDDQFSVERPDGSNFTLKIRSTKLEDSAMYFCASRRTGGSDDFFGQGTRLTVV.

This clonotype has ten or more counts. V and J are TRBV28 and TRBJ2-7; the D gene is possibly TRBD2 (6 bases). The CDR3 totals 13 residues. Per the germline V gene, CDR1 is MDHEN and CDR2 is SYDVKM. Between the trimmed V and J ends, which lost 3 bases and 4 bases, there was a span of 10 bases. CDR3 region: CASSLAGLYEQYF. The CDR3 DNA reads TGTGCCAGCAGTTTGGCGGGGCTGTACGAGCAGTACTTC.

The sample holds a few counts of this clonotype. The chain combines TRBV7-6 with TRBJ2-3; no reliable D call. Trimming cost V 4 bases and J 5 bases, with 16 bases left between them. CDR3 length equals 15 residues. Per the germline V gene, CDR1 is SGHVS and CDR2 is FNYEAQ. The DNA of the CDR3 is TGTGCCAGCAGCTCCACCATCTGGAGAATAGATACGCAGTATTTT. It specifies CASSSTIWRIDTQYF.

The chain carries TRBV15 and TRBJ2-2, with no clear D. Germline V gene sequence: CDR1 LNHNV, CDR2 YYDKDF (reference sequence). V shed 1 base and J shed 0 bases, with 3 bases lying between them. The CDR3 extends over 14 amino acids. This CDR3 reads CATSRAPNTGELFF. The CDR3 DNA sequence: TGTGCCACCAGCAGAGCGCCGAACACCGGGGAGCTGTTTTTT.

This clonotype was seen more than once but under ten times. The chain has TRBV12-3 or TRBV12-4 and TRBJ2-7; D is unclear. The length of the CDR3 is 14 residues. Trimming left V 5 bases short and J 6 bases short, with 17 bases between. CDR3 protein: CASSPLFWHGEQYF. Here the CDR3 DNA reads TGTGCCAGCAGTCCCTTGTTTTGGCACGGCGAGCAGTACTTC.

A few counts support this clonotype. This chain links TRBV10-3 with TRBJ2-5; D not certain. The CDR3 is 12 residues long. V was shortened by 2 bases and J by 0 bases, with 1 base between the two germline ends. Germline V lookup: CDR1 ENHRY, CDR2 SYGVKD. CDR3 sequence (DNA): TGTGCCATCAGTGAGAACCAAGAGACCCAGTACTTC. This encodes CAISENQETQYF.

This rearrangement joins TRBV5-1 to TRBJ2-1; 8 bases map to TRBD2. Germline V gene sequence: CDR1 SGHRS, CDR2 YFSETQ. The junction had 10 bases not matched to a gene; V was cut back by 2 bases and J by 9 bases. The CDR3 has 15 residues. In nucleotides, the CDR3 is TGCGCCAGCAGCTTAGCGGGAGAGGCCTCTTTTGAGCAGTTCTTC. Its protein is CASSLAGEASFEQFF.

This sequence joins TRBV30 and TRBJ1-6; unclear D gene. Germline V gene sequence: CDR1 GTSNPN, CDR2 SVGIG (reference sequence). CDR3 length: 15 amino acids. V was pared by 1 base and J by 6 bases, with 13 bases between. As DNA, the CDR3 is TGTGCCTGGAGTGCAACGGCTGGACGTAATTCACCCCTCCACTTT. Residues: CAWSATAGRNSPLHF.

The rearrangement uses TRBV7-9 and TRBJ2-2, with 7 positions matching TRBD1. This CDR3 region has 16 residues. Per the germline V gene, CDR1 is SEHNR and CDR2 is FQNEAQ (reference sequence). V trimming: 4 bases; J trimming: 3 bases; junction bases outside the gene matches: 8. The CDR3 sequence: CASSSSGTADTGELFF. For the CDR3, the DNA is TGTGCCAGCAGCTCGTCCGGGACAGCCGACACCGGGGAGCTGTTTTTT.

The chain carries TRBV7-9 and TRBJ2-5, with D tentatively TRBD1 or TRBD2 (5 bases each). Germline-derived CDR1 and CDR2 are SEHNR and FQNEAQ (reference sequence). The CDR3 has 15 amino acids. V shed 7 bases and J shed 4 bases, with 19 bases lying between them. The CDR3 protein is CASIGSQGERETQYF. In DNA form, the CDR3 reads TGTGCCAGCATCGGAAGCCAGGGAGAACGAGAGACCCAGTACTTC.

This chain joins TRBV30 and TRBJ1-1; D perhaps matches TRBD1 (5 bases). The germline V and J ends were trimmed by 0 bases and 7 bases, with 12 bases remaining between them. Germline loops: CDR1 GTSNPN, CDR2 SVGIG (reference sequence). The CDR3 consists of 13 residues. The CDR3 sequence is CAWSVTGRNEAFF. In DNA, the CDR3 is TGTGCCTGGAGTGTAACAGGAAGAAATGAAGCTTTCTTT.

Only a few counts were recorded for this clonotype. CDR3 sequence: CASSHSGAGETQYF. The CDR3 bases are TGTGCCAGCAGCCACTCCGGGGCCGGCGAGACCCAGTACTTC. The chain couples TRBV11-2 to TRBJ2-5; D may match TRBD1 or TRBD2 (5 bases each). V lost 5 bases, J lost 5 bases, and 15 bases lay in between. Germline CDR1 SGHAT, CDR2 FQNNGV. The CDR3 is 14 residues long.

This clonotype has just a few counts. In DNA form, the CDR3 reads TGTGCCAGCAGTTACCACGTTGGGAACGGTGATACTGAAGCTTTCTTT. Residues: CASSYHVGNGDTEAFF. The chain uses TRBV12-3 or TRBV12-4 and TRBJ1-1, with no clear D. CDR3 length: 16 residues. V lost 4 bases and J lost 5, with 20 bases in between.